This paragraph reports one T cell receptor (beta chain). This specimen comes from a study of blood T cell repertoires in COVID-19. Study-wide background: Whether acute or convalescent, the COVID-19 samples came from the United States, Italy and Spain. T cells, B-cell-depleted T cells, or PBMCs supplied cDNA or gDNA.

V was pared by 2 bases and J by 6 bases, with 9 bases of the junction left unmatched. This CDR3 is built from 15 residues. CDR1 and CDR2 (germline): KGHSH, LQKENI. Source study methods: From reference gene primer amplification, estimates of nucleated cell counts were derived. Sequenced by immunoSEQ multiplex PCR; TCRdb stores in-frame clones only, minus some. V, J and clone size were drawn from that table, and D and trimming were deduced from the DNA. The sample records approximately 160,000 clones, around 80% being singletons. The sequence was obtained from a man aged 55-75 years with active or convalescent COVID-19. V and J are TRBV18 and TRBJ1-1; 7 bases fit TRBD1. Sequenced material: peripheral blood. CDR3 amino acids: CASSPAGRGVPEAFF. The CDR3 coding sequence is TGTGCCAGCTCACCAGCTGGCAGGGGGGTCCCTGAAGCTTTCTTT.